The next 27 T cell receptor beta chains were all read from a single sample in a study of T-cell memory formation after mild COVID-19. TCRdb passed the 5' RACE reads through MiXCR, listing each CDR3 protein once. Of roughly 400,000 distinct CDR3 sequences listed, approximately 25% are singletons. Sequenced sample: PBMCs or a T cell subset sorted from them (not recorded which). The source of these receptors is an adult woman who had mild COVID-19 (a few samples of this study predate the infection). Cell type and time point are not known.

The chain joins TRBV7-6 to TRBJ2-5; D uncertain. V shed 7 bases and J shed 6 bases, with 12 bases lying between them. CDR1 and CDR2 (germline): SGHVS, FNYEAQ. This CDR3 is built from 12 residues. For the CDR3, the DNA is TGTGCCAGCAAGCCCCAGTCACAGACCCAGTACTTC. Its translation: CASKPQSQTQYF.

The chain links TRBV5-1 to TRBJ1-5, with TRBD1 as a possible D gene (6 bases). The ends were cut back, 1 base at V and 4 bases at J, with 12 bases in the middle. The CDR3 length is 15 residues. Germline CDR1 is SGHRS and CDR2 is YFSETQ. In DNA, the CDR3 is TGCGCCAGCAGCTTGTCAGGGGTGCTAAATCAGCCCCAGCATTTT. Protein product: CASSLSGVLNQPQHF.

The sample holds a few counts of this clonotype. V usage is TRBV5-1 and J usage is TRBJ2-5, with TRBD2 identical over 12 bases. CDR1 and CDR2 (germline): SGHRS, YFSETQ. The CDR3 covers 17 residues. The trim removed 4 bases at V and 5 bases at J, leaving 12 bases unmatched. Here the CDR3 reads CASSLLLAGGPGETQYF. The DNA for the CDR3 is TGCGCCAGCAGCCTACTCCTAGCGGGAGGGCCTGGCGAGACCCAGTACTTC.

V usage is TRBV12-3 or TRBV12-4 and J usage is TRBJ1-2; 7 positions match TRBD1. The CDR3 is made up of 14 amino acids. After removal of 3 bases from V and 2 bases from J, the junction contained 3 bases not matched to a gene. The CDR3 loop reads CASSFRGANYGYTF. In DNA, the CDR3 is TGTGCCAGCAGTTTCAGGGGGGCGAACTATGGCTACACCTTC.

This clonotype was seen only once. The chain links TRBV7-2 to TRBJ2-2, with 11 nucleotides matching TRBD2. The germline V gene encodes CDR1 SGHTA and CDR2 FQGNSA. The CDR3 length is 18 residues. The V segment lost 1 base and the J segment 5 bases; nucleotides outside the gene matches: 9. CDR3 DNA sequence: TGTGCCAGCAGCTTAGTAAGGAGAATAGCGGGAGGGACCGGGGAGCTGTTTTTT. This codes for CASSLVRRIAGGTGELFF.

This clonotype was observed at least ten times. The chain joins TRBV7-2 to TRBJ2-3; D unclear. From germline, CDR1 is SGHTA and CDR2 FQGNSA. CDR3 length equals 14 residues. The V and J ends lost 1 base and 0 bases respectively, with 5 bases between them. CDR3 nucleotides: TGTGCCAGCAGCTTAGATCCCAGCACAGATACGCAGTATTTT. This translates into CASSLDPSTDTQYF.

This chain uses TRBV29-1 with TRBJ2-1; D not resolved. Germline assignment: CDR1 SQVTM and CDR2 ANQGSEA. V lost 7 bases, J lost 10 bases, and 11 bases lay in between. This CDR3 has 10 amino acids. CDR3 sequence (DNA): TGCAGCGGCAGAAGGATAGAGCAGTTCTTC. This codes for CSGRRIEQFF.

This clonotype turned up a few times. The rearrangement links TRBV6-5 to TRBJ2-5; 9 bases fit TRBD2. Germline V gene data show CDR1 as MNHEY and CDR2 as SVGAGI. The CDR3 consists of 16 residues. The V segment lost 4 bases and the J segment 1 base; nucleotides outside the gene matches: 7. The CDR3 region has the DNA TGTGCCAGCAGTTCGTTAGCGGGGGTCCTCCAAGAGACCCAGTACTTC. As protein: CASSSLAGVLQETQYF.

This clonotype was counted between two and nine times. The chain combines TRBV4-3 with TRBJ1-2, with 8 bases identical to TRBD1. Germline V gene data show CDR1 as LGHNA and CDR2 as YSLEER. V gave up 2 bases and J gave up 3 bases; unmatched junction bases: 8. The CDR3 covers 16 residues. For the CDR3, the DNA is TGCGCCAGCAGCCAAACTAGACAGGGGCTAGACTATGGCTACACCTTC. As protein: CASSQTRQGLDYGYTF.

This clonotype was found a few times. CDR3: CASSPYIGGGYEQYF. Written as DNA, the CDR3 is TGTGCCAGCAGCCCATATATCGGGGGGGGCTACGAGCAGTACTTC. The rearrangement links TRBV7-8 to TRBJ2-7, with TRBD2 identical over 8 bases. The CDR3 is 15 residues long. CDR1 is SGHVS and CDR2 is FQNEAQ in the germline V gene. Germline trimming cut 5 bases from V and 3 bases from J; bases unmatched to any gene: 9.

A few counts support this clonotype. V and J are TRBV19 and TRBJ2-1; TRBD2 matches 7 bases. CDR3 size: 15 residues. The junction had 10 bases not matched to a gene; V was cut back by 5 bases and J by 6 bases. Germline CDR1 and CDR2: LNHDA and SQIVND (reference sequence). For the CDR3, the DNA is TGTGCCAGTAGTCCCCGGGAGGCCAACCTCAATGAGCAGTTCTTC. It yields the protein CASSPREANLNEQFF.

V gene TRBV10-3 combines with J gene TRBJ2-2, with D tentatively TRBD1 (6 bases). The V and J ends lost 6 bases and 1 base respectively, with 9 bases between them. The CDR3 is made up of 14 amino acids. Germline V lookup: CDR1 ENHRY, CDR2 SYGVKD. The CDR3 DNA reads as TGTGCCATCAGCCGGGACAAGAACACCGGGGAGCTGTTTTTT. It specifies CAISRDKNTGELFF.

The J gene is TRBJ2-3, the V gene TRBV7-2, with D perhaps TRBD2 (5 bases). CDR3 length: 15 amino acids. Germline V lookup: CDR1 SGHTA, CDR2 FQGNSA. Between the trimmed V and J ends, which lost 4 bases and 4 bases, there was a span of 15 bases. The CDR3 nucleotides are TGTGCCAGCAGCTCCCCAACTAGGGTCCCAGATACGCAGTATTTT. Translated, it gives CASSSPTRVPDTQYF.

The genes are TRBV6-5 and TRBJ1-4; no reliable D call. The CDR3 runs 15 residues. Per germline, CDR1 MNHEY and CDR2 SVGAGI. The V end was cut by 8 bases, the J end by 0 bases, with 13 bases between. This CDR3 is CASGGTDATNEKLFF. For the CDR3, the DNA is TGTGCCAGCGGCGGTACGGATGCAACTAATGAAAAACTGTTTTTT.

This rearrangement joins TRBV15 to TRBJ2-5; 8 bases align to TRBD2. This CDR3 comprises 15 residues. Trimming removed 3 bases from V and 2 bases from J; junction bases left unmatched: 5. Per the germline V gene, CDR1 is LNHNV and CDR2 is YYDKDF (reference sequence). The CDR3 loop reads CATSSVASGQETQYF. The CDR3 DNA reads as TGTGCCACCAGCAGCGTTGCTAGCGGGCAAGAGACCCAGTACTTC.

This clonotype turned up a few times. The genes are TRBV12-3 or TRBV12-4 and TRBJ1-5; D is undetermined. With 4 bases removed from V and 4 bases from J, the gap between germline ends came to 5 bases. This CDR3 is 12 amino acids long. CDR3 coding DNA: TGTGCCAGCAGTTCCGTAAATCAGCCCCAGCATTTT. It yields the protein CASSSVNQPQHF.

This clonotype was observed a few times. The chain links TRBV5-4 to TRBJ2-7; D call uncertain. From germline, CDR1 is SGHNT and CDR2 YYREEE (reference sequence). The CDR3 consists of 14 residues. Between the trimmed V and J ends, which lost 1 base and 4 bases, there was a span of 12 bases. CDR3 nucleotide sequence: TGTGCCAGCAGCTTGCGGGTACTCTGGTACGAGCAGTACTTC. It translates to CASSLRVLWYEQYF.

This clonotype was detected ten times or more. The chain couples TRBV27 to TRBJ2-1; D uncertain. Germline V gene sequence: CDR1 MNHEY, CDR2 SMNVEV (reference sequence). The CDR3 extends over 13 amino acids. Trimming removed 2 bases at V and 6 bases at J, with 8 bases between. The CDR3 nucleotides are TGTGCCAGCAGTTTAACGCGGACCAATGAGCAGTTCTTC. It encodes CASSLTRTNEQFF.

This clonotype was observed many times. This chain links TRBV15 with TRBJ1-5, with D maybe TRBD1 (6 bases). CDR1 and CDR2 from the germline V gene are LNHNV and YYDKDF (reference sequence). The ends were cut back, 0 bases at V and 0 bases at J, with 12 bases in the middle. The CDR3 extends over 17 amino acids. The CDR3 loop reads CATSRDSGQSSNQPQHF. The CDR3 nucleotides read TGTGCCACCAGCAGAGATTCCGGACAGTCTAGCAATCAGCCCCAGCATTTT.

This clonotype has a handful of counts. The rearrangement uses TRBV19 and TRBJ2-5; 9 positions agree with TRBD1. The CDR3 contains 16 residues. The germline gives CDR1 LNHDA, CDR2 SQIVND (reference sequence). After removal of 5 bases from V and 5 bases from J, the junction contained 12 bases not matched to a gene. CDR3 coding DNA: TGTGCCAGTAGTTTCGGCTCCGGGACAGGGAGGGAGACCCAGTACTTC. This gives the protein CASSFGSGTGRETQYF. The entire variable domain, with the rest obtained from reference TRBV19 and TRBJ2-5, is as follows: DGGITQSPKYLFRKEGQNVTLSCEQNLNHDAMYWYRQDPGQGLRLIYYSQIVNDFQKGDIAEGYSVSREKKESFPLTVTSAQKNPTAFYLCASSFGSGTGRETQYFGPGTRLLVL.

The chain carries TRBV20-1 and TRBJ2-7, with D perhaps TRBD2 (5 bases). Looked up from germline, CDR1 is DFQATT and CDR2 is SNEGSKA (reference sequence). V lost 0 bases and J 3 bases, leaving 15 bases between the germline ends. The length of the CDR3 is 15 residues. In DNA form, the CDR3 reads TGCAGTGCTAGAGATGGAACTAGTCCCCACTACGAGCAGTACTTC. Translated: CSARDGTSPHYEQYF.

The rearrangement joins TRBV5-1 to TRBJ2-7; D is possibly TRBD1 or TRBD2 (5 bases each). V lost 3 bases, J lost 6 bases, and 16 bases lay in between. The CDR3 has 14 residues. From germline, CDR1 is SGHRS and CDR2 YFSETQ. CDR3 residues: CASSSGLYLSEQYF. The CDR3, as DNA: TGCGCCAGCAGCTCGGGGCTCTACCTAAGCGAGCAGTACTTC.

The sample holds a few counts of this clonotype. The chain recombines TRBV13 with TRBJ2-7; D possibly matches TRBD1 or TRBD2 (5 bases each). The CDR3 length is 15 residues. Germline V gene lookup returns CDR1 PRHDT and CDR2 FYEKMQ (reference sequence). The germline V and J ends were trimmed by 3 bases and 1 base, with 13 bases remaining between them. The CDR3 is CASSFGMGVSYEQYF. DNA for the CDR3: TGTGCCAGCAGCTTCGGGATGGGGGTGTCCTACGAGCAGTACTTC.

This clonotype was counted between two and nine times. V and J are TRBV29-1 and TRBJ1-2, with D tentatively TRBD1 (6 bases). V was pared by 3 bases and J by 2 bases, with 10 bases between. The germline V gene has CDR1 SQVTM and CDR2 ANQGSEA. This CDR3 comprises 13 residues. The CDR3 DNA follows: TGCAGCGTTGAGTTAGGACAGAACTATGGCTACACCTTC. It specifies CSVELGQNYGYTF. Filled out from reference TRBV29-1 and TRBJ1-2, the complete variable domain reads SAVISQKPSRDICQRGTSLTIQCQVDSQVTMMFWYRQQPGQSLTLIATANQGSEATYESGFVIDKFPISRPNLTFSTLTVSNMSPEDSSIYLCSVELGQNYGYTFGSGTRLTVV.

There are a few counts of this clonotype. The J gene is TRBJ2-2, the V gene TRBV29-1; D is perhaps TRBD2 (5 bases). The CDR3 contains 14 residues. V shed 1 base and J shed 0 bases, with 6 bases lying between them. CDR1 is SQVTM and CDR2 is ANQGSEA in the germline V gene. CDR3 protein: CSVEATTNTGELFF. CDR3 bases: TGCAGCGTTGAAGCGACTACGAACACCGGGGAGCTGTTTTTT.

The chain carries TRBV4-1 and TRBJ1-1; D ambiguous. This CDR3 has 14 amino acids. Germline assignment: CDR1 MGHRA and CDR2 YSYEKL. V was pared by 1 base and J by 2 bases, with 8 bases between. The CDR3 loop is CASSQATVNTEAFF. The CDR3 DNA reads as TGCGCCAGCAGCCAAGCCACAGTTAACACTGAAGCTTTCTTT.

The rearrangement links TRBV11-3 to TRBJ2-4; D not resolved. The germline V and J ends were trimmed by 0 bases and 6 bases, with 3 bases remaining between them. Germline values: CDR1 SGHNT, CDR2 YENEEA. The CDR3 runs 12 residues. CDR3 amino acids: CASSLDGNIQYF. CDR3 in DNA: TGTGCCAGCAGCTTAGACGGAAACATTCAGTACTTC.